This is a list of T cell receptor beta chains from one sample in a study of blood T cells in healthy people across ages. One entry per CDR3 protein results from TCRdb running MiXCR on the 5' RACE reads. The table records 1.5 million or so distinct CDR3 sequences, roughly 43% of them present only once. The sequencing sample was made of blood. The origin of the receptors is a young woman in good health. Each CDR3 is given with its conserved first and last residue. The D gene is left open where the match is weak. Some rows have no size entry. The others give once, few or many, or a class for an expanded clone.

j_call: TRBJ2-1
v_call: TRBV12-3/TRBV12-4
cdr3_length: 9
clone_size: .
d_call: .
cdr3_aa: CASSFKEFF
cdr3_nt: TGTGCCAGCAGTTTTAAGGAGTTCTTC

j_call: TRBJ2-7
v_call: TRBV20-1
cdr3_length: 12
clone_size: few
d_call: .
cdr3_aa: CSARYLRYEQYF
cdr3_nt: TGCAGTGCTAGATACCTCCGATACGAGCAGTACTTC

j_call: TRBJ2-2
v_call: TRBV28
cdr3_length: 12
clone_size: few
d_call: .
cdr3_aa: CASSFAFGELFF
cdr3_nt: TGTGCCAGCAGTTTCGCGTTTGGGGAGCTGTTTTTT

j_call: TRBJ2-3
v_call: TRBV6-5
cdr3_length: 15
clone_size: few
d_call: TRBD2
cdr3_aa: CASSISGRRIDTQYF
cdr3_nt: TGTGCCAGCAGCATTAGCGGGAGGAGGATAGATACGCAGTATTTT

j_call: TRBJ2-3
v_call: TRBV20-1
cdr3_length: 19
clone_size: .
d_call: TRBD2
cdr3_aa: CSARSPGLGMLTSTDTQYF
cdr3_nt: TGCAGTGCTAGGAGCCCGGGACTAGGGATGCTAACTAGCACAGATACGCAGTATTTT

j_call: TRBJ1-1
v_call: TRBV29-1
cdr3_length: 13
clone_size: .
d_call: TRBD1
cdr3_aa: CSVAGGCWTEAFF
cdr3_nt: TGCAGCGTTGCAGGGGGCTGCTGGACTGAAGCTTTCTTT

j_call: TRBJ1-1
v_call: TRBV6-1
cdr3_length: 13
clone_size: few
d_call: TRBD1
cdr3_aa: CASPGQGWTEAFF
cdr3_nt: TGTGCCAGCCCGGGACAGGGGTGGACTGAAGCTTTCTTT

j_call: TRBJ2-3
v_call: TRBV28
cdr3_length: 17
clone_size: .
d_call: .
cdr3_aa: CASSLTSEGLRTDTQYF
cdr3_nt: TGTGCCAGCAGTTTAACTTCCGAGGGCCTTAGGACAGATACGCAGTATTTT

j_call: TRBJ2-5
v_call: TRBV7-2
cdr3_length: 12
clone_size: few
d_call: .
cdr3_aa: CASSLRPPRQYF
cdr3_nt: TGTGCCAGCAGCTTACGCCCTCCTAGGCAGTACTTC

j_call: TRBJ1-2
v_call: TRBV29-1
cdr3_length: 16
clone_size: few
d_call: .
cdr3_aa: CSVGAGLPGPNYGYTF
cdr3_nt: TGCAGCGTTGGGGCCGGCCTGCCAGGACCAAACTATGGCTACACCTTC

j_call: TRBJ2-7
v_call: TRBV12-3/TRBV12-4
cdr3_length: 13
clone_size: few
d_call: .
cdr3_aa: CASSPPDSHEQYF
cdr3_nt: TGTGCCAGCAGTCCCCCGGACAGCCACGAGCAGTACTTC

j_call: TRBJ1-5
v_call: TRBV6-2/TRBV6-3
cdr3_length: 14
clone_size: .
d_call: TRBD1
cdr3_aa: CAGRRTGSNQPQHF
cdr3_nt: TGTGCCGGCAGACGGACAGGGAGCAATCAGCCCCAGCATTTT

j_call: TRBJ1-2
v_call: TRBV6-1
cdr3_length: 16
clone_size: few
d_call: .
cdr3_aa: CASSGLTDPYRYGYTF
cdr3_nt: TGTGCCAGCAGTGGCCTGACTGATCCCTACCGCTATGGCTACACCTTC

j_call: TRBJ2-7
v_call: TRBV2
cdr3_length: 12
clone_size: few
d_call: .
cdr3_aa: CASHVGGREQYF
cdr3_nt: TGTGCCTCACACGTCGGGGGTCGCGAGCAGTACTTC

j_call: TRBJ2-1
v_call: TRBV4-1
cdr3_length: 15
clone_size: many
d_call: TRBD1
cdr3_aa: CASSPGQGPYNEQFF
cdr3_nt: TGTGCCAGCAGTCCGGGACAGGGGCCCTACAATGAGCAGTTCTTC

j_call: TRBJ2-1
v_call: TRBV29-1
cdr3_length: 12
clone_size: few
d_call: .
cdr3_aa: CSLGLSYNEQFF
cdr3_nt: TGCAGCTTAGGACTTTCCTACAATGAGCAGTTCTTC

j_call: TRBJ2-3
v_call: TRBV11-3
cdr3_length: 17
clone_size: few
d_call: TRBD2
cdr3_aa: CASSLESLAGDTDTQYF
cdr3_nt: TGTGCCAGCAGCTTAGAATCATTAGCGGGAGATACAGATACGCAGTATTTT

j_call: TRBJ2-6
v_call: TRBV28
cdr3_length: 14
clone_size: few
d_call: .
cdr3_aa: CASMTVSGANVLTF
cdr3_nt: TGTGCCAGCATGACAGTTTCTGGGGCCAACGTCCTGACTTTC

j_call: TRBJ2-1
v_call: TRBV7-3
cdr3_length: 14
clone_size: .
d_call: .
cdr3_aa: CASSTGLPPNEQFF
cdr3_nt: TGTGCCAGCAGCACCGGGCTCCCTCCGAATGAGCAGTTCTTC

j_call: TRBJ2-3
v_call: TRBV5-1
cdr3_length: 13
clone_size: many
d_call: .
cdr3_aa: CASSLLGLDTQYF
cdr3_nt: TGTGCCAGCAGTTTACTGGGGTTGGATACGCAGTATTTT

j_call: TRBJ1-1
v_call: TRBV27
cdr3_length: 15
clone_size: few
d_call: .
cdr3_aa: CASSLSRGGGTEAFF
cdr3_nt: TGTGCCAGCAGTTTATCTCGGGGTGGGGGCACTGAAGCTTTCTTT

j_call: TRBJ1-1
v_call: TRBV19
cdr3_length: 14
clone_size: .
d_call: .
cdr3_aa: CASSMQGPNTEAFF
cdr3_nt: TGTGCCAGTAGTATGCAGGGACCGAACACTGAAGCTTTCTTT

j_call: TRBJ2-7
v_call: TRBV27
cdr3_length: 15
clone_size: .
d_call: TRBD2
cdr3_aa: CASSSGTSELYEQYF
cdr3_nt: TGTGCCAGCAGTTCCGGGACTAGCGAGCTCTACGAGCAGTACTTC

j_call: TRBJ1-5
v_call: TRBV20-1
cdr3_length: 15
clone_size: .
d_call: .
cdr3_aa: CSARDSARGNQPQHF
cdr3_nt: TGCAGTGCTAGAGATTCGGCGAGGGGCAATCAGCCCCAGCATTTT

j_call: TRBJ2-7
v_call: TRBV27
cdr3_length: 14
clone_size: many
d_call: .
cdr3_aa: CASSLSGVTYEQYF
cdr3_nt: TGTGCCAGCAGTTTATCTGGCGTGACCTACGAGCAGTACTTC

j_call: TRBJ2-3
v_call: TRBV6-2/TRBV6-3
cdr3_length: 12
clone_size: many
d_call: .
cdr3_aa: CASSYGTDTQYF
cdr3_nt: TGTGCCAGCAGTTACGGCACAGATACGCAGTATTTT

j_call: TRBJ1-1
v_call: TRBV9
cdr3_length: 15
clone_size: .
d_call: .
cdr3_aa: CASSVGLAGDTEAFF
cdr3_nt: TGTGCCAGCAGCGTAGGTCTCGCCGGGGACACTGAAGCTTTCTTT

j_call: TRBJ1-4
v_call: TRBV29-1
cdr3_length: 12
clone_size: .
d_call: .
cdr3_aa: CSVGWGFEKLFF
cdr3_nt: TGCAGCGTCGGATGGGGATTTGAAAAACTGTTTTTT

j_call: TRBJ2-1
v_call: TRBV4-3
cdr3_length: 14
clone_size: .
d_call: .
cdr3_aa: CASSQVGGYNEQFF
cdr3_nt: TGCGCCAGCAGCCAAGTCGGCGGATACAATGAGCAGTTCTTC

j_call: TRBJ2-5
v_call: TRBV28
cdr3_length: 15
clone_size: .
d_call: TRBD1
cdr3_aa: CASSGDRVVRETQYF
cdr3_nt: TGTGCCAGCAGTGGCGACAGGGTGGTAAGAGAGACCCAGTACTTC

j_call: TRBJ2-1
v_call: TRBV9
cdr3_length: 14
clone_size: .
d_call: TRBD1
cdr3_aa: CASSAGTGLNEQFF
cdr3_nt: TGTGCCAGCAGCGCCGGGACAGGGTTAAATGAGCAGTTCTTC

j_call: TRBJ2-3
v_call: TRBV6-5
cdr3_length: 16
clone_size: few
d_call: .
cdr3_aa: CASSISTWASTDTQYF
cdr3_nt: TGTGCCAGCAGTATCTCGACCTGGGCCAGCACAGATACGCAGTATTTT

j_call: TRBJ1-6
v_call: TRBV12-3/TRBV12-4
cdr3_length: 16
clone_size: once
d_call: TRBD1
cdr3_aa: CASRSQGAHNNSPLHF
cdr3_nt: TGTGCCAGCAGATCCCAGGGGGCACACAATAATTCACCCCTCCACTTT

j_call: TRBJ2-3
v_call: TRBV7-2
cdr3_length: 15
clone_size: many
d_call: TRBD2
cdr3_aa: CASSSSSGRTDTQYF
cdr3_nt: TGTGCCAGCAGCTCATCTAGCGGGAGAACAGATACGCAGTATTTT

j_call: TRBJ2-3
v_call: TRBV12-3/TRBV12-4
cdr3_length: 13
clone_size: .
d_call: .
cdr3_aa: CASSFGRVDTQYF
cdr3_nt: TGTGCCAGCAGTTTTGGACGGGTCGATACGCAGTATTTT

j_call: TRBJ1-4
v_call: TRBV6-1
cdr3_length: 17
clone_size: few
d_call: .
cdr3_aa: CASSVPLRIRFDEKLFF
cdr3_nt: TGTGCCAGCAGTGTACCCCTTCGGATTAGGTTCGATGAAAAACTGTTTTTT

j_call: TRBJ2-3
v_call: TRBV27
cdr3_length: 17
clone_size: few
d_call: TRBD2
cdr3_aa: CASSAPLAGLETDTQYF
cdr3_nt: TGTGCCAGCAGTGCCCCCTTAGCGGGGCTAGAGACAGATACGCAGTATTTT

j_call: TRBJ2-3
v_call: TRBV15
cdr3_length: 17
clone_size: .
d_call: TRBD2
cdr3_aa: CATSRDPTSGSWDTQYF
cdr3_nt: TGTGCCACCAGCAGAGACCCGACTAGCGGGAGTTGGGATACGCAGTATTTT

j_call: TRBJ2-1
v_call: TRBV3-1
cdr3_length: 15
clone_size: few
d_call: .
cdr3_aa: CASSQELGTDNEQFF
cdr3_nt: TGTGCCAGCAGCCAAGAGCTAGGGACCGACAATGAGCAGTTCTTC

j_call: TRBJ2-1
v_call: TRBV6-2/TRBV6-3
cdr3_length: 14
clone_size: .
d_call: TRBD2
cdr3_aa: CASGRSGGPGEQFF
cdr3_nt: TGTGCCAGCGGTAGGAGCGGGGGCCCCGGGGAGCAGTTCTTC

j_call: TRBJ2-5
v_call: TRBV4-1
cdr3_length: 16
clone_size: .
d_call: TRBD2
cdr3_aa: CASSQDRGRAYNEQYF
cdr3_nt: TGCGCCAGCAGCCAAGATCGCGGGAGGGCATACAATGAGCAGTACTTC

j_call: TRBJ2-7
v_call: TRBV5-5
cdr3_length: 17
clone_size: .
d_call: TRBD2
cdr3_aa: CASSLVGSGGIYNEQYF
cdr3_nt: TGTGCCAGCAGCTTGGTGGGTAGCGGGGGAATTTACAATGAGCAGTACTTC

j_call: TRBJ2-7
v_call: TRBV4-3
cdr3_length: 15
clone_size: few
d_call: TRBD1
cdr3_aa: CASSHTGQGDYEQYF
cdr3_nt: TGCGCCAGCAGCCACACGGGACAGGGCGACTACGAGCAGTACTTC

j_call: TRBJ2-4
v_call: TRBV4-1
cdr3_length: 14
clone_size: few
d_call: .
cdr3_aa: CASSQVSTADIQYF
cdr3_nt: TGCGCCAGCAGCCAAGTAAGTACAGCGGACATTCAGTACTTC

j_call: TRBJ2-1
v_call: TRBV5-1
cdr3_length: 12
clone_size: few
d_call: .
cdr3_aa: CASSHPGNEQFF
cdr3_nt: TGCGCCAGCAGCCACCCAGGGAATGAGCAGTTCTTC

j_call: TRBJ1-2
v_call: TRBV6-5
cdr3_length: 14
clone_size: few
d_call: .
cdr3_aa: CASSYSTARSGYTF
cdr3_nt: TGTGCCAGCAGTTATTCGACAGCCCGGAGTGGCTACACCTTC

j_call: TRBJ2-5
v_call: TRBV6-5
cdr3_length: 16
clone_size: .
d_call: TRBD2
cdr3_aa: CASSRGLAPSQETQYF
cdr3_nt: TGTGCCAGCAGTCGGGGACTAGCGCCGAGCCAAGAGACCCAGTACTTC

j_call: TRBJ2-3
v_call: TRBV2
cdr3_length: 15
clone_size: .
d_call: .
cdr3_aa: CASPGRWDSTDTQYF
cdr3_nt: TGTGCTAGCCCCGGGCGGTGGGATAGCACAGATACGCAGTATTTT

j_call: TRBJ2-1
v_call: TRBV12-3/TRBV12-4
cdr3_length: 14
clone_size: few
d_call: TRBD2
cdr3_aa: CASKTSGRYNEQFF
cdr3_nt: TGTGCCAGCAAGACTAGCGGGCGCTACAATGAGCAGTTCTTC

j_call: TRBJ1-5
v_call: TRBV29-1
cdr3_length: 13
clone_size: few
d_call: .
cdr3_aa: CSVETDSNQPQHF
cdr3_nt: TGCAGCGTTGAGACGGATAGCAATCAGCCCCAGCATTTT

j_call: TRBJ1-2
v_call: TRBV27
cdr3_length: 14
clone_size: .
d_call: TRBD1
cdr3_aa: CASSSLQGYYGYTF
cdr3_nt: TGTGCCAGCAGTTCCTTACAGGGGTACTATGGCTACACCTTC

j_call: TRBJ2-1
v_call: TRBV4-3
cdr3_length: 14
clone_size: few
d_call: TRBD2
cdr3_aa: CASSQSGGPSKQFF
cdr3_nt: TGCGCCAGCAGCCAGAGCGGGGGCCCTTCTAAGCAGTTCTTC

j_call: TRBJ1-5
v_call: TRBV13
cdr3_length: 15
clone_size: .
d_call: TRBD1
cdr3_aa: CASSYGQGVGKPQHF
cdr3_nt: TGTGCCAGCAGCTACGGACAGGGCGTGGGGAAGCCCCAGCATTTT

j_call: TRBJ1-2
v_call: TRBV20-1
cdr3_length: 17
clone_size: .
d_call: TRBD1
cdr3_aa: CSARDGQGFRANYGYTF
cdr3_nt: TGCAGTGCTAGAGATGGACAGGGCTTCCGAGCTAACTATGGCTACACCTTC

j_call: TRBJ2-1
v_call: TRBV4-2
cdr3_length: 18
clone_size: once
d_call: .
cdr3_aa: CASSQEGPGVAWMETQFF
cdr3_nt: TGTGCCAGCAGCCAAGAGGGTCCTGGAGTAGCTTGGATGGAGACCCAGTTCTTC

j_call: TRBJ2-7
v_call: TRBV4-3
cdr3_length: 14
clone_size: .
d_call: .
cdr3_aa: CASSQGPLSYEQYF
cdr3_nt: TGCGCCAGCAGCCAGGGTCCTCTGTCCTACGAGCAGTACTTC

j_call: TRBJ1-1
v_call: TRBV12-3/TRBV12-4
cdr3_length: 14
clone_size: .
d_call: .
cdr3_aa: CASSLARTNTEAFF
cdr3_nt: TGTGCCAGCAGTTTAGCGCGCACGAACACTGAAGCTTTCTTT